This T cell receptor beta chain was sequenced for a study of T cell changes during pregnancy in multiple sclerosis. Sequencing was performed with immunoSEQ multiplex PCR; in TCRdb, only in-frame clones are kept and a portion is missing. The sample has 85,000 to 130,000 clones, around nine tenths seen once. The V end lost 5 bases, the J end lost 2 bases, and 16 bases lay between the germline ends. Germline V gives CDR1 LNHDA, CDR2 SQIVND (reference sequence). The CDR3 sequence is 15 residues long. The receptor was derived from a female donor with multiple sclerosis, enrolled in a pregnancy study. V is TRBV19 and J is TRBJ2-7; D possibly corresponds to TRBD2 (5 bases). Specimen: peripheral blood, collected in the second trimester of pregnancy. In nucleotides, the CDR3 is TGTGCCAGTAGTGCCGGAGGATCAAAGACCTACGAGCAGTACTTC. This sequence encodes CASSAGGSKTYEQYF.